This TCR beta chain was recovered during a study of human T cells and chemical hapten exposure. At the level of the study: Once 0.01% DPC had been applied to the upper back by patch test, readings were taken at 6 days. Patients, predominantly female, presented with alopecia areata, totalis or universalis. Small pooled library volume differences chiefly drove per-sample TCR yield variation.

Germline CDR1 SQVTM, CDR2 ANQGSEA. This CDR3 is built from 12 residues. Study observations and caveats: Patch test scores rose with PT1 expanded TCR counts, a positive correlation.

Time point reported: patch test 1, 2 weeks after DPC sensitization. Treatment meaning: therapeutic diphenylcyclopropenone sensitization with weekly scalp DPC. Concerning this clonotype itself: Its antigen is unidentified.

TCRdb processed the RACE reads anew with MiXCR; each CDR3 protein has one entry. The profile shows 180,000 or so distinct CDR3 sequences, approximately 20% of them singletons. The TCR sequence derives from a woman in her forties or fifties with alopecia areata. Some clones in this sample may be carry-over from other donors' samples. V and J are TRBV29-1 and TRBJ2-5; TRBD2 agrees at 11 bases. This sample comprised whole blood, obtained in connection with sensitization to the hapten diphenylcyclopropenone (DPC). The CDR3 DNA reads TGCAGTAGCGGGAGGGCCGGGGAGACCCAGTACTTC. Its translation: CSSGRAGETQYF.